A single sample is the source of the 23 T cell receptor beta chains below, sequenced in a study of shared clonotypes between healthy human individuals (dated by TCRdb to 2018 to 2021). Library creation used the immunoSEQ multiplex PCR assay. Imported from immuneACCESS, the table was reduced by TCRdb to in-frame sequences with V and J called. These copies leave out some clones; in studies compared against another copy, an unresolved V gene accounts for under half, and the cause of the remainder is not known. The sample table records some 2,500,000 clones; 85% to 95% of these occur just once. The ten largest make up about 0.41% of the sample. What was sequenced was naive CD4+ T cells from PBMCs. In light of the paper, this sample's cell subset or site label describes: CD45RA+ positively selected. Receptors were obtained from a man younger than 35 in good health. Some clones in this sample may be carry-over from other donors' samples.

The chain carries TRBV28 and TRBJ2-7, with TRBD1 as a possible D gene (7 bases). Germline loops: CDR1 MDHEN, CDR2 SYDVKM. Deletions cut 8 bases from V and 3 bases from J, with 14 bases between. This CDR3 has 13 amino acids. CDR3 coding DNA: TGTGCCAGCGGGAGGACAGGCGTCTACGAGCAGTACTTC. It codes for CASGRTGVYEQYF.

V and J are TRBV28 and TRBJ1-5, with D unresolved. The germline V and J ends were trimmed by 4 bases and 0 bases, with 16 bases remaining between them. Germline CDR1 MDHEN, CDR2 SYDVKM. This CDR3 region has 17 residues. For the CDR3, the DNA is TGTGCCAGCAGTTCTCTTGGGTCCCCTTATAGCAATCAGCCCCAGCATTTT. This translates into CASSSLGSPYSNQPQHF.

The V and J genes are TRBV5-6 and TRBJ2-3; tentatively, D is TRBD2 (5 bases). V dropped 1 base and J dropped 0 bases, with 9 bases sitting between them. The CDR3 has 15 amino acids. CDR1 SGHDT and CDR2 YYEEEE come from the germline V gene. The CDR3 sequence is CASSLRTSSTDTQYF. The DNA of the CDR3 is TGTGCCAGCAGCTTGAGGACTTCTAGCACAGATACGCAGTATTTT.

V and J are TRBV5-1 and TRBJ2-3, with 9 bases identical to TRBD2. The CDR3 spans 16 residues. After removal of 2 bases from V and 2 bases from J, the junction contained 6 bases not matched to a gene. Germline loops: CDR1 SGHRS, CDR2 YFSETQ. The CDR3 reads CASSFSGRPPTDTQYF. DNA of the CDR3: TGCGCCAGCAGCTTTAGCGGGAGACCCCCCACAGATACGCAGTATTTT.

The J gene is TRBJ2-3, the V gene TRBV4-1; 7 bases line up with TRBD1. This CDR3 spans 16 amino acids. Germline loops: CDR1 MGHRA, CDR2 YSYEKL. V shed 4 bases, J shed 1 base, and the junction held 8 bases outside the gene matches. CDR3 in amino acids: CASSPRGGLGTDTQYF. CDR3 DNA sequence: TGCGCCAGCAGCCCAAGAGGGGGCTTGGGCACAGATACGCAGTATTTT.

The chain couples TRBV7-3 to TRBJ1-1; D might be TRBD1 (5 bases). The V end lost 4 bases, the J end lost 1 base, and 7 bases lay between the germline ends. The CDR3 runs to 13 residues. Germline loops: CDR1 SGHTA, CDR2 FQGTGA. DNA for the CDR3: TGTGCCAGCAGCTGGACAAAGAACACTGAAGCTTTCTTT. As protein: CASSWTKNTEAFF.

This sequence joins TRBV7-9 and TRBJ2-6; no clear D gene. The CDR3 is 13 residues long. The V gene's germline CDR1 is SEHNR and CDR2 FQNEAQ (reference sequence). V lost 8 bases, J lost 0 bases, and 5 bases lay in between. The CDR3, as DNA: TGTGCCAGCCTTTACTCTGGGGCCAACGTCCTGACTTTC. It yields the protein CASLYSGANVLTF.

The genes are TRBV14 and TRBJ2-2; D gene unclear. CDR1 and CDR2 (germline): SGHDN, FVKESK. The V end lost 2 bases, the J end lost 5 bases, and 12 bases lay between the germline ends. The CDR3 consists of 15 residues. The CDR3 region has the DNA TGTGCCAGCAGCCAATTACCCCTAAGGACCGGGGAGCTGTTTTTT. This sequence encodes CASSQLPLRTGELFF. The complete variable domain, with remaining parts taken from reference TRBV14 and TRBJ2-2, reads EAGVTQFPSHSVIEKGQTVTLRCDPISGHDNLYWYRRVMGKEIKFLLHFVKESKQDESGMPNNRFLAERTGGTYSTLKVQPAELEDSGVYFCASSQLPLRTGELFFGEGSRLTVL.

The chain uses TRBV9 and TRBJ1-3; no reliable D call. The CDR3 totals 13 residues. Germline values: CDR1 SGDLS, CDR2 YYNGEE. V lost 8 bases, J lost 0 bases, and 9 bases lay in between. The CDR3 reads CASQQSSGNTIYF. CDR3 DNA sequence: TGTGCCAGTCAACAGAGCTCTGGAAACACCATATATTTT.

The sample holds one count of this clone. V is TRBV9 and J is TRBJ2-5, with TRBD1 matching 7 bases. This CDR3 comprises 16 residues. V trimming: 0 bases; J trimming: 1 base; junction bases outside the gene matches: 6. CDR1 and CDR2 from the germline V gene are SGDLS and YYNGEE. The CDR3, as DNA: TGTGCCAGCAGCGTAGCGAACTGGGACAGCCAAGAGACCCAGTACTTC. Amino acids: CASSVANWDSQETQYF.

This chain uses TRBV19 with TRBJ1-5; D might be TRBD1 (5 bases). The CDR3 is 16 amino acids. The V gene lost 4 bases and the J gene lost 1 base, with 14 bases spanning the gap. CDR1 and CDR2 from the germline V gene are LNHDA and SQIVND (reference sequence). The DNA for the CDR3 is TGTGCCAGTAGTACTACGGGGGGGATCAGCAATCAGCCCCAGCATTTT. Protein product: CASSTTGGISNQPQHF.

The chain carries TRBV2 and TRBJ1-1; the D is unclear. Trimming removed 4 bases from V and 0 bases from J, with 6 bases in between. Germline CDR1 reads SNHLY; CDR2 reads FYNNEI. This CDR3 has 13 amino acids. The CDR3 bases are TGTGCCAGCAGTGCCTCAGTGAACACTGAAGCTTTCTTT. Translated: CASSASVNTEAFF.

J is TRBJ1-1 and V is TRBV19; a possible D gene is TRBD1 (6 bases). Germline loops: CDR1 LNHDA, CDR2 SQIVND (reference sequence). The length of the CDR3 is 14 residues. Trimming shortened V by 9 bases and J by 6 bases, and 20 bases separated the two germline ends. CDR3 amino acids: CASSGGRWGPEAFF. DNA for the CDR3: TGTGCCAGCAGCGGGGGGCGGTGGGGACCTGAAGCTTTCTTT.

In its sample, this clone was seen once. The chain links TRBV6-4 to TRBJ2-6; D uncertain. CDR1 and CDR2 (germline): MRHNA, SNTAGT. V was clipped by 8 bases and J by 0 bases, with 17 bases between them. This CDR3 is 17 amino acids long. CDR3 coding DNA: TGTGCCAGCGCCCCTTTCTCTTCAGTCTCTGGGGCCAACGTCCTGACTTTC. Its translation: CASAPFSSVSGANVLTF.

The gene calls are TRBV28 and TRBJ2-7; 13 positions agree with TRBD2. The CDR3 has 15 amino acids. V was pared by 4 bases and J by 5 bases, with 5 bases of the junction left unmatched. Germline CDR1 reads MDHEN; CDR2 reads SYDVKM. The CDR3 is CASSWTSGSRHEQYF. Here the CDR3 DNA reads TGTGCCAGCAGTTGGACTAGCGGGAGTCGCCACGAGCAGTACTTC. Supplemented by reference TRBV28 and TRBJ2-7, the full variable domain reads DVKVTQSSRYLVKRTGEKVFLECVQDMDHENMFWYRQDPGLGLRLIYFSYDVKMKEKGDIPEGYSVSREKKERFSLILESASTNQTSMYLCASSWTSGSRHEQYFGPGTRLTVT.

The chain has TRBV7-2 and TRBJ1-5, with TRBD1 as a possible D gene (6 bases). The V gene's germline CDR1 is SGHTA and CDR2 FQGNSA. The CDR3 loop spans 15 amino acids. Trimming removed 5 bases from V and 4 bases from J, with 15 bases in between. In DNA, the CDR3 is TGTGCCAGCAGCGCACCCGGGACACTAAATCAGCCCCAGCATTTT. It translates to CASSAPGTLNQPQHF.

The chain is built from TRBV5-4 and TRBJ2-5; D might be TRBD2 (6 bases). Trimming left V 4 bases short and J 2 bases short, with 12 bases between. CDR1 and CDR2 (germline): SGHNT, YYREEE (reference sequence). This CDR3 comprises 14 residues. The CDR3 region has the DNA TGTGCCAGCAGCGGACCCGGGACTCAAGAGACCCAGTACTTC. This codes for CASSGPGTQETQYF.

The chain has TRBV5-1 and TRBJ2-4, with TRBD2 matching over 7 bases. Germline trimming cut 0 bases from V and 5 bases from J; bases unmatched to any gene: 5. Germline V gives CDR1 SGHRS, CDR2 YFSETQ. CDR3 size: 15 residues. CDR3 bases: TGCGCCAGCAGCTTGGTTGGCGGGAGCCAAAACATTCAGTACTTC. Translating gives CASSLVGGSQNIQYF. The whole variable domain, remainder taken from reference TRBV5-1 and TRBJ2-4, is KAGVTQTPRYLIKTRGQQVTLSCSPISGHRSVSWYQQTPGQGLQFLFEYFSETQRNKGNFPGRFSGRQFSNSRSEMNVSTLELGDSALYLCASSLVGGSQNIQYFGAGTRLSVL.

This clone occurred once. The chain is built from TRBV7-8 and TRBJ1-5, with TRBD1 identical over 11 bases. With V trimmed by 1 base and J by 5 bases, 1 base remained unmatched. The CDR3 runs to 15 residues. Germline V gene lookup returns CDR1 SGHVS and CDR2 FQNEAQ. This CDR3 reads CASSLGGQGDQPQHF. The DNA of the CDR3 is TGTGCCAGCAGCTTAGGGGGACAGGGGGATCAGCCCCAGCATTTT.

The genes are TRBV28 and TRBJ2-7; D possibly corresponds to TRBD2 (6 bases). Trimming cost V 1 base and J 3 bases, with 10 bases left between them. CDR3 length: 14 residues. In germline, CDR1 is MDHEN, CDR2 SYDVKM. The CDR3, as DNA: TGTGCCAGCAGTTTATTTGGGGGAGGCTACGAGCAGTACTTC. Its translation is CASSLFGGGYEQYF.

The V call is TRBV4-1, the J call TRBJ2-2; D is uncertain. The CDR3 runs to 16 residues. Trimming shortened V by 1 base and J by 1 base, and 10 bases separated the two germline ends. Looked up from germline, CDR1 is MGHRA and CDR2 is YSYEKL. This chain's CDR3 is CASSQVAGENTGELFF. The CDR3 region has the DNA TGCGCCAGCAGCCAAGTTGCTGGGGAGAACACCGGGGAGCTGTTTTTT.

Concerning this clone itself: The same CDR3 is also encoded by other DNA sequences in this sample. The DNA of the CDR3 is TGTGCCAGCAGTTTTAGGGCTAACTATGGCTACACCTTC. Its protein product is CASSFRANYGYTF. The gene calls are TRBV28 and TRBJ1-2; D uncertain. The CDR3 contains 13 residues. Germline V lookup: CDR1 MDHEN, CDR2 SYDVKM. Trimming left V 3 bases short and J 0 bases short, with 5 bases between.

The rearrangement joins TRBV5-1 to TRBJ2-5; possible D gene TRBD1, 7 bases. Trimming took 4 bases from V and 7 from J, leaving 17 bases between them. The CDR3 covers 14 residues. The germline V gene encodes CDR1 SGHRS and CDR2 YFSETQ. The CDR3 spells CASSGGTQGGTQYF. DNA of the CDR3: TGCGCCAGCAGCGGCGGGACTCAGGGGGGGACCCAGTACTTC.